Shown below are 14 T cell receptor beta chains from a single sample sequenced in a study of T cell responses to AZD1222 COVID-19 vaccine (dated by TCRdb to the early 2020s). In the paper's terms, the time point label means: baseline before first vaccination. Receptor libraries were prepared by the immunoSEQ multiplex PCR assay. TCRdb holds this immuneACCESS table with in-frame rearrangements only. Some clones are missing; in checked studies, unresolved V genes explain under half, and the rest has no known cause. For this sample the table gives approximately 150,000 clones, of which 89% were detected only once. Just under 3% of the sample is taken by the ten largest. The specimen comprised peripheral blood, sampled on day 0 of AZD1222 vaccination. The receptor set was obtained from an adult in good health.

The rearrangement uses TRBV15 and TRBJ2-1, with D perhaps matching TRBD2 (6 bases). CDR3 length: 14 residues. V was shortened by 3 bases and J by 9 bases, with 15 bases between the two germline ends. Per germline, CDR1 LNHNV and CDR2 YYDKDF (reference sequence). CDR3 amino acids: CATSSSGSWGEQFF. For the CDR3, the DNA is TGTGCCACCAGCAGTAGCGGCAGTTGGGGTGAGCAGTTCTTC.

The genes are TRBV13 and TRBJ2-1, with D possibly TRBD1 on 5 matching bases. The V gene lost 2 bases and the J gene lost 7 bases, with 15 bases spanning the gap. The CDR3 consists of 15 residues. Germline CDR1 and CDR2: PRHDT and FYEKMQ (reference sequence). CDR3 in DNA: TGTGCCAGCAGCTTAAAAGGCGGCAGGGCGAATGAGCAGTTCTTC. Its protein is CASSLKGGRANEQFF. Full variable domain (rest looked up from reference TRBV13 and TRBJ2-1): AAGVIQSPRHLIKEKRETATLKCYPIPRHDTVYWYQQGPGQDPQFLISFYEKMQSDKGSIPDRFSAQQFSDYHSELNMSSLELGDSALYFCASSLKGGRANEQFFGPGTRLTVL.

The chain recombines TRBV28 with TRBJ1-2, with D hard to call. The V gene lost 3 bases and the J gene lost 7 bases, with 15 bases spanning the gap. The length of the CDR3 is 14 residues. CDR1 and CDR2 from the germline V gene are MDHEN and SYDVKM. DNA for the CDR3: TGTGCCAGCAGTTTCACCGGAACTGCTGGTGGCTACACCTTC. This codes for CASSFTGTAGGYTF.

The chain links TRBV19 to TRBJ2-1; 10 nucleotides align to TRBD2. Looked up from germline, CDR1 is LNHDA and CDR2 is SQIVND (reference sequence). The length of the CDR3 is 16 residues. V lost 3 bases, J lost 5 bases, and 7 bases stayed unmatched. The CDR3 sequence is CASSMAPSGGNNEQFF. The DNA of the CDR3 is TGTGCCAGTAGTATGGCCCCTAGCGGGGGAAACAATGAGCAGTTCTTC.

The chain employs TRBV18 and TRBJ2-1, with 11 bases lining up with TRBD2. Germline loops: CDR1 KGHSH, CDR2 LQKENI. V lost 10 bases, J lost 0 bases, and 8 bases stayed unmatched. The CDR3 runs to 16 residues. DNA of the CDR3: TGTGCCACGCAGGGGACTAGCGGTATCTCCTACAATGAGCAGTTCTTC. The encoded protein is CATQGTSGISYNEQFF.

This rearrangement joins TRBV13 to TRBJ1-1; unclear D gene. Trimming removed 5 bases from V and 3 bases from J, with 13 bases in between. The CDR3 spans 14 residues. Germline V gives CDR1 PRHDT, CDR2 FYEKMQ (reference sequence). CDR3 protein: CASSPRGSYTEAFF. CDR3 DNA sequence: TGTGCCAGCAGCCCCCGAGGTTCGTACACTGAAGCTTTCTTT.

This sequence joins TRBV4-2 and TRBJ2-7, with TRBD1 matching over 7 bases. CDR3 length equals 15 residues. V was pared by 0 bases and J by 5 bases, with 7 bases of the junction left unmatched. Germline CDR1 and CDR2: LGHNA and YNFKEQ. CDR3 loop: CASSQDGTARDEQYF. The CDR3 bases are TGTGCCAGCAGCCAAGACGGGACAGCCAGGGACGAGCAGTACTTC.

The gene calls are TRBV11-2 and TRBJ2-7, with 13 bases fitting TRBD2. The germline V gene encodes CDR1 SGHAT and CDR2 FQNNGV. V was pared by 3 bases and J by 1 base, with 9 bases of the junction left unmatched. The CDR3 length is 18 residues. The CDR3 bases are TGTGCCAGCAGCTTTTACTCTAAGACTAGCGGGAGGTCCTACGAGCAGTACTTC. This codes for CASSFYSKTSGRSYEQYF.

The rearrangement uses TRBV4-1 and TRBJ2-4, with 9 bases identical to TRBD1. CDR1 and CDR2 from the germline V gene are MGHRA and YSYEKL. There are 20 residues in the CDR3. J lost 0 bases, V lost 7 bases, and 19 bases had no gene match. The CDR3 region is CASTRIIGQGSFLAKNIQYF. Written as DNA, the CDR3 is TGCGCCAGCACCCGAATTATCGGACAGGGGAGTTTTCTAGCCAAAAACATTCAGTACTTC.

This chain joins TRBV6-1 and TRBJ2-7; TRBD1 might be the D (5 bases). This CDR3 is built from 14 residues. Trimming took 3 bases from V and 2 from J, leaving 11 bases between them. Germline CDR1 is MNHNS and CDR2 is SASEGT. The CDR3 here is CASSDRTTPYEQYF. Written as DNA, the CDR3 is TGTGCCAGCAGTGATCGGACAACCCCCTACGAGCAGTACTTC.

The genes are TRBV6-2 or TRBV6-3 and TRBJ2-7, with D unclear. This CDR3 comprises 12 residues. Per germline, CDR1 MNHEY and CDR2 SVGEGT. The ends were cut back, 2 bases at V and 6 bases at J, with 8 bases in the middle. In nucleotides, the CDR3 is TGTGCCAGCAGTTACCTGCCGATCGAGCAGTACTTC. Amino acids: CASSYLPIEQYF.

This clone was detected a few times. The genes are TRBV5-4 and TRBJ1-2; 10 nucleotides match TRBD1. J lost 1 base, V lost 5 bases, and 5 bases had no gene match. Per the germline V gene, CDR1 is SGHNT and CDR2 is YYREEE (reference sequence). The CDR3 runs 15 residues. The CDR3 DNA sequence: TGTGCCAGCAGTTTGACAGGGGGCCGTAACTATGGCTACACCTTC. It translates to CASSLTGGRNYGYTF.

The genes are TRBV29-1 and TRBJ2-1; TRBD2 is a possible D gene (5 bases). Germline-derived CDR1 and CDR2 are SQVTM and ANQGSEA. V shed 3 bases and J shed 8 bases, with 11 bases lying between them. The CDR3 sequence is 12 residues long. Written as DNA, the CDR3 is TGCAGCGTTGATTTAGCGCGAGATGAGCAGTTCTTC. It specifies CSVDLARDEQFF.

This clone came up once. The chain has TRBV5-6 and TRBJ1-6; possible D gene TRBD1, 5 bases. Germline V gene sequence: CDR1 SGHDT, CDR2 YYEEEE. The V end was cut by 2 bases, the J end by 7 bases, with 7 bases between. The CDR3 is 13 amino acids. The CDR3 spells CASSFDRNSPLHF. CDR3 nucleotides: TGTGCCAGCAGCTTTGACAGAAATTCACCCCTCCACTTT. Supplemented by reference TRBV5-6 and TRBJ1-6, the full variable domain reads DAGVTQSPTHLIKTRGQQVTLRCSPKSGHDTVSWYQQALGQGPQFIFQYYEEEERQRGNFPDRFSGHQFPNYSSELNVNALLLGDSALYLCASSFDRNSPLHFGNGTRLTVT.